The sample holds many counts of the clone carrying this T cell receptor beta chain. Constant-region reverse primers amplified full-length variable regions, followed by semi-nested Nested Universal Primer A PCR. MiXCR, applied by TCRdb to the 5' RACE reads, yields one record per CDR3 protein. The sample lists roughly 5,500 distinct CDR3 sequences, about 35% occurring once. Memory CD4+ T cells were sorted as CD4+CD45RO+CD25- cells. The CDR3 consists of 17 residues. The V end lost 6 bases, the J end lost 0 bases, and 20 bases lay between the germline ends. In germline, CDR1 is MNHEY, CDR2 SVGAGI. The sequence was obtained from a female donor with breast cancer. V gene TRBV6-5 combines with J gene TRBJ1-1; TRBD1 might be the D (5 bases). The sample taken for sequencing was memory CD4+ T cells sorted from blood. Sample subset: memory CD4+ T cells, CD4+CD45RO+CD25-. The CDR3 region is CASSSYSTRQLNTEAFF. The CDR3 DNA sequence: TGTGCCAGCAGCAGTTACTCGACGAGACAGCTGAACACTGAAGCTTTCTTT.